The 8 T cell receptor beta chains in this list originate from one sample, sequenced in a study of cytomegalovirus exposure and HLA in healthy donors. PCR involved 60 Vbeta and 13 Jbeta primers. Using immunoSEQ multiplex PCR, the repertoire was profiled, and TCRdb retains in-frame clones only, with some absent. The data hold 110,000 to 150,000 clones, with 70% observed a single time. The sequenced material came from PBMCs. These receptors all stem from a woman aged 25 to 39 in good health and CMV-seronegative.

This CDR3 reads CSVPQPDTQYF. DNA of the CDR3: TGCAGCGTTCCACAGCCAGATACGCAGTATTTT. This chain links TRBV29-1 with TRBJ2-3; D unclear. V was cut by 5 bases and J by 4 bases, with 7 bases left in between. This CDR3 spans 11 amino acids. Germline V gene data show CDR1 as SQVTM and CDR2 as ANQGSEA.

This clone was detected once. The chain recombines TRBV4-1 with TRBJ2-7, with TRBD2 matching over 10 bases. Germline trimming cut 1 base from V and 12 bases from J; bases unmatched to any gene: 9. In germline, CDR1 is MGHRA, CDR2 YSYEKL. This CDR3 contains 14 residues. CDR3 in DNA: TGCGCCAGCAGCCAAGTGAGACTAGCGGGCCGACGGTACTTC. Translation: CASSQVRLAGRRYF.

This clone was picked up a small number of times. This sequence joins TRBV11-3 and TRBJ2-5; 7 bases match TRBD2. The DNA end is a closer match to TRBJ2-7, so the J assignment may be wrong. Germline V lookup: CDR1 SGHNT, CDR2 YENEEA. The CDR3 loop spans 15 amino acids. The CDR3 sequence: CASSLGAGATYEQYF. In DNA, the CDR3 is TGTGCCAGCAGCTTAGGGGCGGGAGCCACCTACGAGCAGTACTTC.

The rearrangement links TRBV2 to TRBJ2-1, with D possibly TRBD2 on 6 matching bases. In germline, CDR1 is SNHLY, CDR2 FYNNEI. Trimming removed 3 bases at V and 5 bases at J, with 14 bases between. The CDR3 length is 15 residues. The CDR3 is CASSDRRESDNEQFF. As DNA, the CDR3 is TGTGCCAGCAGTGATAGGAGGGAGTCAGACAATGAGCAGTTCTTC.

This sequence joins TRBV30 and TRBJ1-5, with D uncertain. V lost 2 bases and J 5 bases, leaving 10 bases between the germline ends. From germline, CDR1 is GTSNPN and CDR2 SVGIG (reference sequence). This CDR3 comprises 13 residues. This chain's CDR3 is CAWSYRDDQPQHF. CDR3 DNA sequence: TGTGCCTGGAGTTACCGGGATGATCAGCCCCAGCATTTT.

This clone was seen only a few times. At one end, the junction sequence differs from germline, possibly due to a read error. The chain's CDR3 is CSSTPPGYVTGELFF. In DNA form, the CDR3 reads TGTTCCAGCACCCCACCCGGGTACGTCACCGGGGAGCTGTTTTTT. The chain has TRBV7-9 and TRBJ2-2; no clear D. The CDR3 loop spans 15 amino acids. The germline gives CDR1 SEHNR, CDR2 FQNEAQ (reference sequence).

This chain links TRBV5-6 with TRBJ2-5; 8 nucleotides align to TRBD2. V gave up 3 bases and J gave up 2 bases; unmatched junction bases: 6. CDR3 length: 15 amino acids. From germline, CDR1 is SGHDT and CDR2 YYEEEE. This chain's CDR3 is CASSSMAGGQETQYF. The CDR3 DNA reads as TGTGCCAGCAGCTCGATGGCGGGGGGACAAGAGACCCAGTACTTC.

This clone has just one count. The rearrangement uses TRBV7-2 and TRBJ2-3; no clear D. Trimming removed 4 bases at V and 3 bases at J, with 5 bases between. There are 12 residues in the CDR3. Germline loops: CDR1 SGHTA, CDR2 FQGNSA. The CDR3 bases are TGTGCCAGCAGCTCCCCGACAGATACGCAGTATTTT. Translated, it gives CASSSPTDTQYF.